Below, 6 T cell receptor beta chains from the same sample are listed, as sequenced in a study of response to subunit inactivated influenza vaccine. TCRdb re-analysed the RT-PCR reads in MiXCR, keeping a single row per CDR3 protein. The table records over 750,000 distinct CDR3 sequences, 21% of them present only once. The sequenced sample was PBMCs from blood, obtained roughly 5 days after vaccination. These receptors all come from a man in his fifties who received an inactivated influenza vaccine.

Worth noting for this clonotype: A read error may account for a junction end that differs from germline. The chain recombines TRBV5-1 with TRBJ1-6, with 11 bases lining up with TRBD1. The V gene's germline CDR1 is SGHRS and CDR2 YFSETQ. The CDR3 has 14 residues. As DNA, the CDR3 is TGCGCCAGCAGCCGGACAGGGGGCTACTCACCCCTCCTCTTT. The encoded protein is CASSRTGGYSPLLF.

This clonotype was observed at least ten times. This chain connects TRBV4-3 to TRBJ2-6; the match to TRBD1 covers 7 bases. Germline V gene sequence: CDR1 LGHNA, CDR2 YSLEER. V dropped 1 base and J dropped 2; count of bases not matched to a gene: 11. The CDR3 contains 19 residues. CDR3 sequence: CASSQARGTFEAGANVLTF. The CDR3 DNA reads as TGCGCCAGCAGCCAAGCCAGGGGGACCTTCGAAGCTGGGGCCAACGTCCTGACTTTC.

This clonotype was found a few times. The V and J genes are TRBV15 and TRBJ1-5; D unclear. Trimming cost V 0 bases and J 6 bases, with 6 bases left between them. This CDR3 is built from 13 residues. Germline V gene lookup returns CDR1 LNHNV and CDR2 YYDKDF (reference sequence). This CDR3 is CATSREMVQPQHF. CDR3 coding DNA: TGTGCCACCAGCAGAGAGATGGTTCAGCCCCAGCATTTT.

This clonotype was picked up a small number of times. CDR3 bases: TGTGCCAGCAGACCAACCCTGGACAGCCCTAGCACAGATACGCAGTATTTT. Translating it yields CASRPTLDSPSTDTQYF. The chain uses TRBV6-1 and TRBJ2-3; TRBD1 might be the D (6 bases). This CDR3 comprises 17 residues. Trimming removed 6 bases at V and 0 bases at J, with 19 bases between. CDR1 is MNHNS, CDR2 SASEGT, per germline.

CDR3 loop: CASSIGQNYEQYF. Written as DNA, the CDR3 is TGTGCCAGTAGTATCGGACAAAATTACGAGCAGTACTTC. The genes are TRBV19 and TRBJ2-7; D might be TRBD1 (5 bases). Trimming took 3 bases from V and 4 from J, leaving 10 bases between them. The germline V gene has CDR1 LNHDA and CDR2 SQIVND (reference sequence). This CDR3 is built from 13 residues.

The chain employs TRBV5-1 and TRBJ2-7; 9 bases map to TRBD2. The V gene's germline CDR1 is SGHRS and CDR2 YFSETQ. The CDR3 contains 18 residues. The trim removed 4 bases at V and 6 bases at J, leaving 20 bases unmatched. CDR3: CASSQNSLLGGRAGEQYF. The CDR3 DNA follows: TGCGCCAGCAGCCAAAATTCCCTTCTTGGCGGGAGGGCCGGCGAGCAGTACTTC.